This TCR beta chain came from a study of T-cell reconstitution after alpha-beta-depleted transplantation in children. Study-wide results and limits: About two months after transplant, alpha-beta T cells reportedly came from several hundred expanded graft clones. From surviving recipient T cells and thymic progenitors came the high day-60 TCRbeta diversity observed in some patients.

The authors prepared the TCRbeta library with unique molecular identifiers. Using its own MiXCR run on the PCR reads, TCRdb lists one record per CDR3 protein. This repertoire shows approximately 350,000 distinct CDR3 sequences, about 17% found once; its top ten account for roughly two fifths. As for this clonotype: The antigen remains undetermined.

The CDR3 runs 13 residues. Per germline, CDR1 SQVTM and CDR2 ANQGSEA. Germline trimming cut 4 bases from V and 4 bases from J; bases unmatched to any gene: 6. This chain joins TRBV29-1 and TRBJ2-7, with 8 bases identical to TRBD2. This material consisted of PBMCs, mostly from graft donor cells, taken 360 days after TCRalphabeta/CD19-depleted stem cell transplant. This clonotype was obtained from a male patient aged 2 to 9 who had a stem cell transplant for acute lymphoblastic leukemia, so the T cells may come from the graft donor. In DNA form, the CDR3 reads TGCAGCGTTGTCGGGGGGGATGCGTACGAGCAGTACTTC. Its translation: CSVVGGDAYEQYF.